The 23 T cell receptor beta chains reported below all come from one sample, sequenced in a study. TCRdb itself ran the 5' RACE reads through MiXCR, one entry per CDR3 protein. The data hold approximately 10,000 distinct CDR3 sequences, with approximately 25% observed a single time. Tregs were sorted as CD4+CD25+CD127-/low cells. Specimen: Tregs sorted from blood. The receptors derive from a female donor with breast cancer.

By frequency in the sample, this clonotype is medium-sized. The V and J genes are TRBV6-1 and TRBJ1-5; D is ambiguous. Trimming took 2 bases from V and 0 from J, leaving 14 bases between them. Germline CDR1 is MNHNS and CDR2 is SASEGT. This CDR3 is 17 amino acids long. CDR3 amino acids: CASSEPLRYSSNQPQHF. The DNA of the CDR3 is TGTGCCAGCAGTGAACCCCTAAGGTACAGTAGCAATCAGCCCCAGCATTTT.

This clonotype came up many times. This chain connects TRBV20-1 to TRBJ1-2; D remains unclear. This CDR3 contains 17 residues. The V gene lost 2 bases and the J gene lost 5 bases, with 24 bases spanning the gap. Looked up from germline, CDR1 is DFQATT and CDR2 is SNEGSKA (reference sequence). CDR3 nucleotides: TGCAGTGCTAGAATTGCGACAAACGAGCAGACCTGGTATGGCTACACCTTC. It specifies CSARIATNEQTWYGYTF.

This clonotype appeared many times. The V gene is TRBV7-9, the J gene TRBJ1-2; 10 bases match TRBD1. Trimming took 2 bases from V and 4 from J; bases not matched to a gene: 4. The CDR3 is made up of 15 amino acids. CDR1 and CDR2 from the germline V gene are SEHNR and FQNEAQ (reference sequence). The CDR3 bases are TGTGCCAGCAGCTTAAGTGACAGGGGGCTCTATGGCTACACCTTC. This codes for CASSLSDRGLYGYTF.

This clonotype has just a few counts. Given a much more abundant clone one base away, this may be a read error. This chain joins TRBV5-4 and TRBJ1-1, with D uncertain. CDR3 length: 13 amino acids. Germline-derived CDR1 and CDR2 are SGHNT and YYREEE (reference sequence). The CDR3 DNA reads TGTGCCGGCAGCGGCTTAGTCAACACTGAAGCTTTCTTT. This gives the protein CAGSGLVNTEAFF.

The sample holds many counts of this clonotype. The chain combines TRBV7-9 with TRBJ2-7, with TRBD1 identical over 8 bases. Germline CDR1 and CDR2: SEHNR and FQNEAQ (reference sequence). Trimming removed 3 bases from V and 2 bases from J; junction bases left unmatched: 3. The CDR3 runs to 14 residues. CDR3 nucleotides: TGTGCCAGCAGCTTCCGACAGGGGCCCTACGAGCAGTACTTC. Encoded protein: CASSFRQGPYEQYF. The entire variable domain, with the rest obtained from reference TRBV7-9 and TRBJ2-7, is as follows: DTGVSQNPRHKITKRGQNVTFRCDPISEHNRLYWYRQTLGQGPEFLTYFQNEAQLEKSRLLSDRFSAERPKGSFSTLEIQRTEQGDSAMYLCASSFRQGPYEQYFGPGTRLTVT.

On this clonotype itself: The junction differs from germline at one of its ends, possibly a read error. This chain links TRBV5-1 with TRBJ2-1, with TRBD2 matching over 13 bases. This CDR3 has 17 residues. Germline-derived CDR1 and CDR2 are SGHRS and YFSETQ. The CDR3 DNA reads as TGCGCCAGCAGCCCCCCGGGACTAGCGGGATCCTACAATGAGCAGTCCTTC. This translates into CASSPPGLAGSYNEQSF.

This clonotype appeared many times. The V gene is TRBV7-9, the J gene TRBJ2-7; no clear D gene. Germline CDR1 is SEHNR and CDR2 is FQNEAQ (reference sequence). The CDR3 has 13 residues. The V end lost 5 bases, the J end lost 1 base, and 9 bases lay between the germline ends. The CDR3 DNA is TGTGCCAGCAGCCCACCGGGTTCCTACGAGCAGTACTTC. Translation gives CASSPPGSYEQYF.

This clonotype showed up many times. The rearrangement links TRBV5-4 to TRBJ2-7; D tentatively reads TRBD1 or TRBD2 (5 bases each). Germline CDR1 and CDR2: SGHNT and YYREEE (reference sequence). This CDR3 is built from 14 residues. The V end lost 4 bases, the J end lost 0 bases, and 11 bases lay between the germline ends. CDR3 sequence reads: CASSTGLSSYEQYF. As DNA, the CDR3 is TGTGCCAGCAGCACAGGACTGAGCTCCTACGAGCAGTACTTC. The variable domain in full, with the rest retrieved from reference TRBV5-4 and TRBJ2-7, is ETGVTQSPTHLIKTRGQQVTLRCSSQSGHNTVSWYQQALGQGPQFIFQYYREEENGRGNFPPRFSGLQFPNYSSELNVNALELDDSALYLCASSTGLSSYEQYFGPGTRLTVT.

This rearrangement joins TRBV27 to TRBJ2-5; 7 bases agree with TRBD2. The germline gives CDR1 MNHEY, CDR2 SMNVEV (reference sequence). Trimming took 8 bases from V and 7 from J; bases not matched to a gene: 22. The CDR3 sequence is 17 residues long. CDR3 amino acids: CASRSFTREGASGTQYF. CDR3 DNA sequence: TGTGCCAGCCGATCTTTCACGAGGGAGGGAGCTTCGGGGACCCAGTACTTC.

This clonotype was found a few times. Sequence at one end of the junction differs from germline and may be a read error. J is TRBJ1-1 and V is TRBV19, with a tentative D call TRBD1 (5 bases). The CDR3 spans 13 residues. CDR1 and CDR2 from the germline V gene are LNHDA and SQIVND (reference sequence). CDR3: CASSMTVATVAFF. The CDR3 coding sequence is TGTGCCAGTAGTATGACAGTCGCCACTGTAGCTTTCTTT.

This clonotype is judged large. In DNA form, the CDR3 reads TGTGCCAGCAGTTACTCTTTTTCGATATCAAACACCGGGGAGCTGTTTTTT. This translates into CASSYSFSISNTGELFF. The chain has TRBV6-5 and TRBJ2-2; D is undetermined. Germline V gene data show CDR1 as MNHEY and CDR2 as SVGAGI. The ends were cut back, 0 bases at V and 2 bases at J, with 13 bases in the middle. CDR3 length equals 17 residues.

This clonotype is categorized as medium-sized. The conserved phenylalanine or tryptophan normally closing the CDR3 is absent here, so this likely arose from a read error. The chain uses TRBV6-5 and TRBJ2-1; no definite D call. Germline values: CDR1 MNHEY, CDR2 SVGAGI. Trimming removed 0 bases at V and 5 bases at J, with 5 bases between. This CDR3 region has 13 residues. The CDR3 DNA follows: TGTGCCAGCAGTTACTCAGAGGACAATGAGCAGTTCTCC. This sequence encodes CASSYSEDNEQFS.

In this sample, this clonotype is medium-sized. The chain joins TRBV12-3 or TRBV12-4 to TRBJ1-2, with D unresolved. V lost 7 bases to trimming and J lost 1 base, with 10 bases between them. There are 13 residues in the CDR3. CDR3 nucleotides: TGTGCCAGCACCTCCTACCTTAACTATGGCTACACCTTC. Translation gives CASTSYLNYGYTF.

This clonotype is medium-sized by share. This chain connects TRBV4-1 to TRBJ1-3; 7 positions agree with TRBD1. Unmatched junction bases numbered 7, after V lost 4 bases and J lost 4 bases. The CDR3 consists of 15 residues. Germline V CDR1 and CDR2: MGHRA, YSYEKL. CDR3 coding DNA: TGCGCCAGCAGCCTCCGGGACAGTGTCGGAAACACCATATATTTT. Translated, it gives CASSLRDSVGNTIYF.

Concerning this clonotype: A much larger clone differs by one base, so this may be a read error. The CDR3 does not close with the conserved phenylalanine or tryptophan, likely indicating a read error. The gene calls are TRBV9 and TRBJ1-1; tentatively, D is TRBD1 (6 bases). Between the trimmed V and J ends, which lost 3 bases and 5 bases, there was a span of 11 bases. Germline V gene lookup returns CDR1 SGDLS and CDR2 YYNGEE. There are 13 residues in the CDR3. CDR3 residues: CASSAGVGTEAFS. The CDR3 DNA follows: TGTGCCAGCAGCGCAGGGGTTGGTACTGAAGCTTTCTCT.

By share, this clonotype ranks as medium-sized. The chain combines TRBV24-1 with TRBJ2-1; perhaps D is TRBD1 or TRBD2 (5 bases each). This CDR3 spans 16 amino acids. Germline V gene lookup returns CDR1 KGHDR and CDR2 SFDVKD. V lost 1 base to trimming and J lost 6 bases, with 15 bases between them. CDR3 protein: CATSDFSRAGSNEQFF. The DNA for the CDR3 is TGTGCCACCAGTGATTTCTCCCGGGCAGGGAGCAATGAGCAGTTCTTC.

The CDR3 nucleotides read TGTGCCAGTAGTGGGGGGACAGGAGGCTACGAGCAGTACTTC. Translation: CASSGGTGGYEQYF. The chain couples TRBV19 to TRBJ2-7; 8 nucleotides match TRBD1. Germline loops: CDR1 LNHDA, CDR2 SQIVND (reference sequence). Trimming at V came to 5 bases and at J to 3 bases, leaving 6 bases not matched to a gene. The CDR3 sequence is 14 residues long.

Concerning this clonotype itself: With a much larger clone just one base away, this may be a read error. The rearrangement links TRBV4-1 to TRBJ2-7, with a tentative D call TRBD2 (6 bases). V was cut by 4 bases and J by 6 bases, with 16 bases left in between. The CDR3 loop spans 14 amino acids. Looked up from germline, CDR1 is MGHRA and CDR2 is YSYEKL. This chain's CDR3 is CASSLDAGPCEQYF. The CDR3 DNA sequence: TGCGCCAGCAGCCTCGACGCGGGGCCCTGCGAGCAGTACTTC.

This clonotype appeared many times. This chain joins TRBV20-1 and TRBJ2-1, with 12 positions matching TRBD1. The germline CDR1 and CDR2 sequences are DFQATT and SNEGSKA (reference sequence). The length of the CDR3 is 15 residues. V was clipped by 6 bases and J by 6 bases; unmatched bases: 9. The CDR3 region is CSAKIRDRGRNEQFF. The DNA of the CDR3 is TGCAGTGCAAAAATACGGGACAGGGGGCGCAATGAGCAGTTCTTC.

This clonotype was detected a few times. A much larger clone sits a single nucleotide away, making a read error possible. The V call is TRBV20-1, the J call TRBJ2-1, with no clear D. CDR1 and CDR2 from the germline V gene are DFQATT and SNEGSKA (reference sequence). The CDR3 totals 14 residues. The CDR3: CSARPLHIPNERFF. DNA for the CDR3: TGCAGTGCTAGACCACTACACATTCCCAATGAGCGGTTCTTC.

Concerning this clonotype: The junction does not match germline at one end; this may be a read error. The chain combines TRBV20-1 with TRBJ2-1; maybe TRBD2 (5 bases). The germline V gene encodes CDR1 DFQATT and CDR2 SNEGSKA (reference sequence). This CDR3 spans 11 amino acids. The CDR3 reads CSAMNGNEQSF. The DNA for the CDR3 is TGCAGTGCTATGAACGGGAATGAGCAGTCCTTC.

With regard to this clonotype: One base away lies a much larger clone, so this may be a sequencing read error. V is TRBV3-1 and J is TRBJ2-1; 8 nucleotides align to TRBD2. Germline lookup yields CDR1 LGHDT and CDR2 YNNKEL (reference sequence). The CDR3 totals 12 residues. This CDR3 is CAGSSLAGKQFF. The CDR3 DNA reads as TGTGCCGGCAGCTCCCTAGCGGGCAAGCAGTTCTTC.

This clonotype came up many times. The V call is TRBV7-6, the J call TRBJ2-3, with a weak D call TRBD2 (6 bases). Per germline, CDR1 SGHVS and CDR2 FNYEAQ. This CDR3 is built from 15 residues. Trimming left V 4 bases short and J 5 bases short, with 16 bases between. CDR3 in amino acids: CASSSTTGTVDTQYF. The CDR3 DNA is TGTGCCAGCAGCTCAACTACCGGGACTGTAGATACGCAGTATTTT.